This TCR beta chain originates from a study of shared T cell receptors in the human thymus. Only in-frame clones appear in the TCRdb table, and some are missing; sequencing was by immunoSEQ multiplex PCR. The data show about 610,000 clones, roughly 90% seen once. The sample was also reused in another study, on human thymus T cells. That work states: Resections from corrective heart surgery provided thymus tissue. Within thymic and blood repertoires, V and J gene usage appeared to be biased. What related research reported was that thymic repertoires overlapped highly among unrelated individuals.

The sample was thymocytes. The TCR was taken from a boy under three years old with a congenital heart defect.

This chain's CDR3 is CASSPPLAGGARNEQYF. The CDR3, as DNA: TGTGCCAGCAGTCCCCCCCTAGCGGGAGGGGCAAGGAACGAGCAGTACTTC. The chain joins TRBV27 to TRBJ2-7; 12 bases are shared with TRBD2. Looked up from germline, CDR1 is MNHEY and CDR2 is SMNVEV (reference sequence). J lost 5 bases, V lost 5 bases, and 13 bases had no gene match. The CDR3 is 17 amino acids.